These 26 T cell receptor beta chains originate from one sample sequenced in a study of blood T cell repertoires in COVID-19 (dated by TCRdb to 2018 to 2021). The library was generated by the immunoSEQ multiplex PCR assay. Drawn from immuneACCESS, this table holds only the in-frame rearrangements with V and J called that TCRdb kept. Clones are partly lost; checked studies trace under half to an unresolved V gene and leave the rest unexplained. This sample lists 150,000 to 180,000 clones; about 90% were detected once. Jointly, the top ten make up approximately 0.59% of the sample. The sequencing input was peripheral blood. These receptor sequences come from a man aged 45-60 years with acute or convalescent COVID-19.

This chain uses TRBV5-1 with TRBJ1-1; D is unclear. This CDR3 region has 12 residues. Per germline, CDR1 SGHRS and CDR2 YFSETQ. V lost 4 bases and J lost 2, with 6 bases in between. The DNA for the CDR3 is TGCGCCAGCAGCGGCGGTAACACTGAAGCTTTCTTT. Protein: CASSGGNTEAFF. Full variable domain (remainder filled in from reference TRBV5-1 and TRBJ1-1): KAGVTQTPRYLIKTRGQQVTLSCSPISGHRSVSWYQQTPGQGLQFLFEYFSETQRNKGNFPGRFSGRQFSNSRSEMNVSTLELGDSALYLCASSGGNTEAFFGQGTRLTVV.

The chain carries TRBV24-1 and TRBJ2-3; 10 bases agree with TRBD2. Germline values: CDR1 KGHDR, CDR2 SFDVKD. This CDR3 has 14 residues. Trimming cost V 9 bases and J 5 bases; bases outside gene matches: 7. CDR3 DNA: TGTGCCACCGGAGCTAGCGGGAGTAGAGATACGCAGTATTTT. Translation gives CATGASGSRDTQYF.

The rearrangement links TRBV7-2 to TRBJ1-5; 11 nucleotides line up with TRBD1. The CDR3 runs to 16 residues. V gave up 5 bases and J gave up 7 bases; unmatched junction bases: 10. Germline V CDR1 and CDR2: SGHTA, FQGNSA. The CDR3 spells CASSRIGTGGRQPQHF. The CDR3 coding sequence is TGTGCCAGCAGCCGCATAGGGACAGGGGGACGGCAGCCCCAGCATTTT. Looking up the rest from reference TRBV7-2 and TRBJ1-5 gives the full variable domain: GAGVSQSPSNKVTEKGKDVELRCDPISGHTALYWYRQSLGQGLEFLIYFQGNSAPDKSGLPSDRFSAERTGGSVSTLTIQRTQQEDSAVYLCASSRIGTGGRQPQHFGDGTRLSIL.

The rearrangement joins TRBV5-4 to TRBJ1-1; 7 bases line up with TRBD1. The CDR3 spans 14 residues. Trimming took 5 bases from V and 1 from J; bases not matched to a gene: 5. The germline gives CDR1 SGHNT, CDR2 YYREEE (reference sequence). In DNA, the CDR3 is TGTGCCAGCAGGGGACAGAGGACGAACACTGAAGCTTTCTTT. Protein sequence: CASRGQRTNTEAFF. The full variable domain, its missing parts supplied by reference TRBV5-4 and TRBJ1-1, is ETGVTQSPTHLIKTRGQQVTLRCSSQSGHNTVSWYQQALGQGPQFIFQYYREEENGRGNFPPRFSGLQFPNYSSELNVNALELDDSALYLCASRGQRTNTEAFFGQGTRLTVV.

The rearrangement links TRBV2 to TRBJ2-1; 8 bases are a match to TRBD2. Germline V gene lookup returns CDR1 SNHLY and CDR2 FYNNEI. V lost 11 bases and J lost 1; bases outside the gene matches: 10. This CDR3 contains 15 residues. This CDR3 reads CAARTGTSSYNEQFF. In DNA, the CDR3 is TGTGCCGCCAGAACCGGGACTAGTTCCTACAATGAGCAGTTCTTC.

The chain combines TRBV6-1 with TRBJ2-1; TRBD2 agrees at 7 bases. The CDR3 extends over 15 amino acids. The V gene end was trimmed by 4 bases and the J gene end by 1 base; junction bases not matched to a gene: 4. Germline loops: CDR1 MNHNS, CDR2 SASEGT. CDR3 in amino acids: CASSVAGESYNEQFF. CDR3 DNA: TGTGCCAGCAGTGTGGCGGGAGAATCCTACAATGAGCAGTTCTTC.

The V and J genes are TRBV2 and TRBJ1-4, with 9 bases that match TRBD1. This CDR3 comprises 15 residues. CDR1 and CDR2 from the germline V gene are SNHLY and FYNNEI. Unmatched junction bases numbered 10, after V lost 6 bases and J lost 8 bases. Written as DNA, the CDR3 is TGTGCCAGCAGGGCGGGACAGGGTGATGGGGAAAAACTGTTTTTT. Translating gives CASRAGQGDGEKLFF.

This sequence joins TRBV7-3 and TRBJ2-1; a weak D match, TRBD2 (5 bases). The CDR3 loop spans 14 amino acids. The ends were cut back, 2 bases at V and 2 bases at J, with 7 bases in the middle. The germline CDR1 and CDR2 sequences are SGHTA and FQGTGA. The CDR3 region has the DNA TGTGCCAGCAGCTTAGGGAGCGCCTACAATGAGCAGTTCTTC. Protein product: CASSLGSAYNEQFF.

V and J are TRBV13 and TRBJ1-2; maybe TRBD1 (5 bases). The CDR3 loop spans 15 amino acids. The V and J ends lost 5 bases and 4 bases respectively, with 17 bases between them. Germline lookup yields CDR1 PRHDT and CDR2 FYEKMQ (reference sequence). This CDR3 reads CASSVKWQGGYGYTF. CDR3 in DNA: TGTGCCAGCAGCGTCAAGTGGCAGGGCGGCTATGGCTACACCTTC.

The chain is built from TRBV11-3 and TRBJ2-3; TRBD2 aligns across 9 bases. The CDR3 totals 20 residues. The germline CDR1 and CDR2 sequences are SGHNT and YENEEA. V was clipped by 0 bases and J by 0 bases; unmatched bases: 13. The CDR3 reads CASSLDLWSELAGSTDTQYF. CDR3 DNA sequence: TGTGCCAGCAGCTTAGATCTCTGGTCCGAGCTAGCGGGGAGCACAGATACGCAGTATTTT.

The chain carries TRBV5-1 and TRBJ2-5; 9 bases are shared with TRBD2. Germline trimming cut 0 bases from V and 5 bases from J; bases unmatched to any gene: 8. CDR3 size: 16 residues. The germline gives CDR1 SGHRS, CDR2 YFSETQ. CDR3 loop: CASSLGLSGGRETQYF. CDR3 DNA: TGCGCCAGCAGCTTGGGTCTCAGCGGGGGGCGGGAGACCCAGTACTTC.

This chain links TRBV10-3 with TRBJ2-7, with TRBD1 as a possible D gene (5 bases). Between the trimmed V and J ends, which lost 3 bases and 0 bases, there was a span of 9 bases. Per germline, CDR1 ENHRY and CDR2 SYGVKD. The CDR3 length is 14 residues. The CDR3 nucleotides read TGTGCCATCAGTGACAGGGCCAGCTCCTACGAGCAGTACTTC. As protein: CAISDRASSYEQYF.

The rearrangement joins TRBV7-9 to TRBJ2-2; 8 nucleotides align to TRBD2. Germline V gene data show CDR1 as SEHNR and CDR2 as FQNEAQ (reference sequence). This CDR3 has 15 amino acids. V trimming: 2 bases; J trimming: 2 bases; junction bases outside the gene matches: 1. In nucleotides, the CDR3 is TGTGCCAGCAGCTTAACTAGCGGAAACACCGGGGAGCTGTTTTTT. Amino acids: CASSLTSGNTGELFF. Full variable domain (missing parts from reference TRBV7-9 and TRBJ2-2): DTGVSQNPRHKITKRGQNVTFRCDPISEHNRLYWYRQTLGQGPEFLTYFQNEAQLEKSRLLSDRFSAERPKGSFSTLEIQRTEQGDSAMYLCASSLTSGNTGELFFGEGSRLTVL.

The rearrangement joins TRBV5-1 to TRBJ2-1; TRBD1 matches at 10 bases. Trimming cost V 0 bases and J 7 bases; bases outside gene matches: 19. Germline assignment: CDR1 SGHRS and CDR2 YFSETQ. This CDR3 comprises 20 residues. The CDR3 spells CASSLEVTGGAGSLGNEQFF. In DNA form, the CDR3 reads TGCGCCAGCAGCTTGGAGGTGACAGGGGGCGCGGGTAGTTTAGGGAATGAGCAGTTCTTC.

The J gene is TRBJ2-6, the V gene TRBV2, with D possibly TRBD1 on 6 matching bases. Germline loops: CDR1 SNHLY, CDR2 FYNNEI. The CDR3 is made up of 15 amino acids. The V gene lost 3 bases and the J gene lost 3 bases, with 9 bases spanning the gap. CDR3 region: CASSEGALGANVLTF. The CDR3 nucleotides read TGTGCCAGCAGTGAGGGGGCGCTTGGGGCCAACGTCCTGACTTTC.

This clone came up once. The rearrangement links TRBV6-5 to TRBJ1-3; no firm D call. V was shortened by 7 bases and J by 6 bases, with 13 bases between the two germline ends. Looked up from germline, CDR1 is MNHEY and CDR2 is SVGAGI. There are 13 residues in the CDR3. Here the CDR3 DNA reads TGTGCCAGCACCGCTCCGGGGAAAAACACCATATATTTT. Residues: CASTAPGKNTIYF.

This chain joins TRBV28 and TRBJ1-5; 8 bases match TRBD1. CDR1 and CDR2 (germline): MDHEN, SYDVKM. The CDR3 length is 14 residues. V shed 3 bases and J 11 bases; nucleotides not matched to a gene: 9. Written as DNA, the CDR3 is TGTGCCAGCAGTTTCGACAGGGGTAAGTTTGCCCAGCATTTT. Amino acids: CASSFDRGKFAQHF.

The chain is built from TRBV6-6 and TRBJ1-1; D remains ambiguous. The CDR3 totals 16 residues. Germline CDR1 is MNHNY and CDR2 is SVGAGI (reference sequence). V gave up 2 bases and J gave up 0 bases, with 13 bases separating them. CDR3 residues: CASSYGRSYMNTEAFF. The DNA for the CDR3 is TGTGCCAGCAGTTACGGTAGGAGCTACATGAACACTGAAGCTTTCTTT.

V and J are TRBV3-1 (or the pseudogene TRBV3-2) and TRBJ1-4, with a tentative D call TRBD1 (6 bases). V lost 1 base to trimming and J lost 15 bases, with 15 bases between them. Germline V lookup: CDR1 LGHDT, CDR2 YNNKEL (reference sequence). The CDR3 covers 13 residues. The CDR3 here is CASSQVAAGVLFF. CDR3 in DNA: TGTGCCAGCAGCCAAGTGGCGGCAGGGGTATTGTTTTTT.

The chain employs TRBV7-8 and TRBJ1-4; the D is unclear. The germline V gene has CDR1 SGHVS and CDR2 FQNEAQ. V dropped 5 bases and J dropped 0 bases, with 10 bases sitting between them. The CDR3 runs 15 residues. The CDR3 region has the DNA TGTGCCAGCAGCCCGATTGAGGCAACTAATGAAAAACTGTTTTTT. Residues: CASSPIEATNEKLFF.

The chain has TRBV6-4 and TRBJ2-7; D perhaps matches TRBD2 (6 bases). Germline V lookup: CDR1 MRHNA, CDR2 SNTAGT. The V gene lost 3 bases and the J gene lost 3 bases, with 18 bases spanning the gap. There are 16 residues in the CDR3. The CDR3 sequence: CASSEGLGGEIYEQYV. CDR3 bases: TGTGCCAGCAGTGAAGGTCTCGGGGGTGAGATCTACGAGCAGTACGTC.

The chain employs TRBV5-6 and TRBJ1-5, with 8 bases aligning to TRBD1. The CDR3 spans 15 residues. J gave up 7 bases and V 2 bases, and 8 bases lay outside the gene matches. Germline CDR1 SGHDT, CDR2 YYEEEE. Here the CDR3 reads CASSLFGQGGQPQHF. DNA for the CDR3: TGTGCCAGCAGCTTATTCGGACAGGGAGGGCAGCCCCAGCATTTT. The full variable domain, its missing parts supplied by reference TRBV5-6 and TRBJ1-5, is DAGVTQSPTHLIKTRGQQVTLRCSPKSGHDTVSWYQQALGQGPQFIFQYYEEEERQRGNFPDRFSGHQFPNYSSELNVNALLLGDSALYLCASSLFGQGGQPQHFGDGTRLSIL.

This clone was picked up one time. This chain connects TRBV6-6 to TRBJ1-5; D ambiguous. Germline CDR1 and CDR2: MNHNY and SVGAGI (reference sequence). The germline V and J ends were trimmed by 3 bases and 1 base, with 7 bases remaining between them. CDR3 size: 14 residues. CDR3 DNA: TGTGCCAGCAGTTATTGGCAGAGCAATCAGCCCCAGCATTTT. Its protein is CASSYWQSNQPQHF.

Concerning this clone: The same CDR3 arises from other DNA sequences in this sample as well. The chain recombines TRBV30 with TRBJ1-1; no definite D call. V was cut by 0 bases and J by 2 bases, with 7 bases left in between. Per germline, CDR1 GTSNPN and CDR2 SVGIG (reference sequence). The CDR3 runs 13 residues. The CDR3 protein is CAWSVRGNTEAFF. The DNA for the CDR3 is TGTGCCTGGAGTGTAAGAGGTAACACTGAAGCTTTCTTT.

This clone was counted a single time. The J gene is TRBJ2-2, the V gene TRBV28, with D unclear. The CDR3 length is 12 residues. CDR1 is MDHEN, CDR2 SYDVKM, per germline. Trimming pared 11 bases from V and 1 base from J, leaving 8 bases between. This chain's CDR3 is CAATVNTGELFF. As DNA, the CDR3 is TGTGCCGCAACAGTGAACACCGGGGAGCTGTTTTTT.

The V gene is TRBV4-2, the J gene TRBJ1-1; D is perhaps TRBD1 (5 bases). Germline V gene lookup returns CDR1 LGHNA and CDR2 YNFKEQ. V shed 0 bases and J shed 11 bases, with 13 bases lying between them. The CDR3 totals 13 residues. The CDR3 region is CASSQEGQVVAFF. CDR3 sequence (DNA): TGTGCCAGCAGCCAAGAGGGGCAGGTAGTTGCTTTCTTT.